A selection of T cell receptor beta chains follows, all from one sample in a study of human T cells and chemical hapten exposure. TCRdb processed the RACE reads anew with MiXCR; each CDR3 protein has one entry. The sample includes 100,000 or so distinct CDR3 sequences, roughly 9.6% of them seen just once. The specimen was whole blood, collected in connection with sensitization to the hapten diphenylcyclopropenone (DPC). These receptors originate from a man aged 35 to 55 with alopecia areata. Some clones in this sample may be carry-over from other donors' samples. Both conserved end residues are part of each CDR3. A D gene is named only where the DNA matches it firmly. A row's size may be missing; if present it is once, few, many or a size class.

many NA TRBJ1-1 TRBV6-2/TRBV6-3 CASSVDSGTEAFF TGTGCCAGCTCGGTTGACAGCGGGACTGAAGCTTTCTTT
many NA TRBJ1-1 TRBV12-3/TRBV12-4 CASSLGSNTEAFF TGTGCCAGCAGTCTCGGGTCGAACACTGAAGCTTTCTTT
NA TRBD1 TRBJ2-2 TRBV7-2 CASSARQGVAGELFF TGTGCCAGCAGCGCCCGACAGGGGGTCGCCGGGGAGCTGTTTTTT
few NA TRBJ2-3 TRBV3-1 CASSSSEWADTQYF TGTGCCAGCAGCAGCTCAGAATGGGCAGATACGCAGTATTTT
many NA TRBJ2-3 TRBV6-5 CASSLSGAVTDTQYF TGTGCCAGCAGCCTTAGCGGAGCTGTTACAGATACGCAGTATTTT
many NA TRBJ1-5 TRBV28 CASSFGLTNQPQHF TGTGCCAGCAGTTTTGGACTGACGAATCAGCCCCAGCATTTT
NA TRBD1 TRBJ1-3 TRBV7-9 CASSPRTGNGNTIYF TGTGCCAGCAGCCCGAGGACAGGGAATGGAAACACCATATATTTT
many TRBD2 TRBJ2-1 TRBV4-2 CASSQDLGTSGNEQFF TGTGCCAGCAGCCAAGATCTCGGGACTAGCGGCAATGAGCAGTTCTTC
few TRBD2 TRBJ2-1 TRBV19 CASSIRRGGLAGWSSYNEQFF TGTGCCAGTAGTATAAGGCGGGGCGGGCTAGCGGGCTGGAGCTCCTACAATGAGCAGTTCTTC
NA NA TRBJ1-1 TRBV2 CASSARGTEAFF TGTGCCAGCAGTGCGCGGGGAACTGAAGCTTTCTTT
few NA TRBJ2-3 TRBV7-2 CASSSGSSTDTQYF TGTGCCAGCAGCTCCGGATCTAGCACAGATACGCAGTATTTT
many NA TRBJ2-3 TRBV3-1 CASSQGFSETDTQYF TGTGCCAGCAGCCAAGGTTTCTCAGAGACGGATACGCAGTATTTT
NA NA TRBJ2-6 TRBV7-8 CASSLASVGSGANVLTF TGTGCCAGCAGCTTAGCATCCGTAGGCTCTGGGGCCAACGTCCTGACTTTC
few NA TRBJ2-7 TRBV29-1 CSVQRGSSYEQYF TGCAGCGTTCAACGGGGAAGCTCCTACGAGCAGTACTTC
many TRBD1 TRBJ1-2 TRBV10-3 CAISLPDREEYGYTF TGTGCCATCAGTCTCCCGGACAGGGAAGAATATGGCTACACCTTC
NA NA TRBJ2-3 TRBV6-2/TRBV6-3 CASLGAAFSTDTQYF TGTGCCAGCTTGGGAGCAGCCTTTTCCACAGATACGCAGTATTTT
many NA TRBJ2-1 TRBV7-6 CASSLPGNHNEQFF TGTGCCAGCAGCTTGCCGGGGAACCACAATGAGCAGTTCTTC
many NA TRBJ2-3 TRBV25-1 CASSELNDLSTDTQYF TGTGCCAGCAGTGAATTGAATGATCTTAGCACAGATACGCAGTATTTT
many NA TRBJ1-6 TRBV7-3 CASSAGQWGDSPLHF TGTGCCAGTTCGGCGGGGCAGTGGGGCGATTCACCCCTCCACTTT
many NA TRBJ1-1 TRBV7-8 CASSLASAQTEAFF TGTGCCAGCAGCTTAGCAAGTGCGCAGACTGAAGCTTTCTTT
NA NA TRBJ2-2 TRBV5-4 CASSLRHMNTGELFF TGTGCCAGCAGCTTGAGACACATGAACACCGGGGAGCTGTTTTTT
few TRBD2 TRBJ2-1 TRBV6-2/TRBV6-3 CASSSRRAGDGRVDEQFF TGTGCCAGCAGTTCACGGCGGGCCGGAGACGGGAGGGTGGATGAGCAGTTCTTC
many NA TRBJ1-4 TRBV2 CASRGIQQAEKLFF TGTGCCAGCAGGGGGATACAGCAGGCTGAAAAACTGTTTTTT
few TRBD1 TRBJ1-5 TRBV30 CAYQGGDYQPQHF TGTGCCTACCAGGGGGGGGATTATCAGCCCCAGCATTTT
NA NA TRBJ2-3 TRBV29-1 CSVAHRGQLADTQYF TGCAGCGTTGCCCACAGAGGGCAGTTAGCGGATACGCAGTATTTT
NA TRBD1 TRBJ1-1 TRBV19 CASSLQGTNTEAFF TGTGCCAGTAGTCTACAGGGGACGAACACTGAAGCTTTCTTT
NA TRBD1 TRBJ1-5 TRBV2 CASSANDRGSLDF TGTGCCAGCAGTGCTAATGACAGGGGCTCATTGGATTTT
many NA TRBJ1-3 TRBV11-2 CASSRSDSGNTIYF TGTGCCAGCAGCCGATCTGACTCTGGAAACACCATATATTTT
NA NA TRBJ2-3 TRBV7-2 CASSWVATTDTQYF TGTGCCAGCAGCTGGGTGGCTACCACAGATACGCAGTATTTT
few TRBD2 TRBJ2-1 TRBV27 CASSFTSSGRYNEQFF TGTGCCAGCAGTTTCACCTCTAGCGGGAGGTACAATGAGCAGTTCTTC
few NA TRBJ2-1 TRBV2 CASQREESGEQFF TGTGCCAGCCAGAGGGAGGAGTCGGGTGAGCAGTTCTTC
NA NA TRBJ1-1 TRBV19 CASRTGTGNTEAFF TGTGCCAGTAGGACTGGGACTGGAAACACTGAAGCTTTCTTT
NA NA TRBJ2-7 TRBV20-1 CSARSGLSYEQYF TGCAGTGCTAGGTCTGGGCTCTCCTACGAGCAGTACTTC
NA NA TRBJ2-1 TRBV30 CAWSRDRFGKSYNEQFF TGTGCCTGGAGTCGGGACCGCTTTGGAAAATCCTACAATGAGCAGTTCTTC
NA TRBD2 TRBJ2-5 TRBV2 CASSGGGGQETQYF TGTGCCAGCAGTGGGGGCGGGGGGCAAGAGACCCAGTACTTC
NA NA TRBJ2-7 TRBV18 CTSSRDTTYEQYF TGTACCAGCTCTCGGGACACCACCTACGAGCAGTACTTC
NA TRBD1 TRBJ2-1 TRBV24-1 CATSDLPSGTGDNEQFF TGTGCCACCAGTGATTTGCCCTCCGGGACAGGGGACAATGAGCAGTTCTTC
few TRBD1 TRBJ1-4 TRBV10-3 CAISEFGTGNEKLFF TGTGCCATCAGTGAATTCGGGACAGGGAATGAAAAACTGTTTTTT
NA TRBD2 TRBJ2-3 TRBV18 CASSPSIPGLAATDTQYF TGTGCCAGCTCACCGTCGATACCGGGACTAGCGGCCACAGATACGCAGTATTTT
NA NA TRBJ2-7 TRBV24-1 CATSDPVSYEQYF TGTGCCACCAGTGATCCCGTCTCCTACGAGCAGTACTTC
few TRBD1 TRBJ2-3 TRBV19 CASTQGTGADTQYF TGTGCCAGTACCCAGGGGACAGGGGCAGATACGCAGTATTTT
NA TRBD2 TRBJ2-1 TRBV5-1 CASSLDGRSYNEQFF TGCGCCAGCAGCCTCGACGGGAGGTCCTACAATGAGCAGTTCTTC
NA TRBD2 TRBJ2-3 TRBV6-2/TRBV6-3 CASSYPIAGASADTQYF TGTGCCAGCAGTTACCCCATAGCGGGAGCGAGTGCAGATACGCAGTATTTT
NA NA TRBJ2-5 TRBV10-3 CAISENGGNQETQYF TGTGCCATCAGTGAGAACGGCGGCAACCAAGAGACCCAGTACTTC
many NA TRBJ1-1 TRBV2 CASSADQNTEAFF TGTGCCAGCAGTGCCGACCAGAACACTGAAGCTTTCTTT
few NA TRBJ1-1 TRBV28 CASYTSTLGTEAFF TGTGCCAGCTATACCTCTACCCTGGGGACTGAAGCTTTCTTT
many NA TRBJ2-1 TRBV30 CAWSLPPTYNEQFF TGTGCCTGGAGTCTGCCCCCGACTTACAATGAGCAGTTCTTC